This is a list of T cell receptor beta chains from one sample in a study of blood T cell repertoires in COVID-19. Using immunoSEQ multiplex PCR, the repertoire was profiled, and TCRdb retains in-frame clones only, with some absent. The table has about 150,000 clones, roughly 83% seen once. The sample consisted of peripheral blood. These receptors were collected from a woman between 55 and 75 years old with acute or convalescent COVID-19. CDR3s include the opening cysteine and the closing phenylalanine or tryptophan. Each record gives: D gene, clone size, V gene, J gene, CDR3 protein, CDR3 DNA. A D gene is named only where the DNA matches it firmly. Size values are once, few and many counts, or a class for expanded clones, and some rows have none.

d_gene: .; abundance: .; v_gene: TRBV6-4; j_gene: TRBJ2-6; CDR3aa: CASSDNRAGANVLTF; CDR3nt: TGTGCCAGCAGTGACAACAGGGCCGGGGCCAACGTCCTGACTTTC
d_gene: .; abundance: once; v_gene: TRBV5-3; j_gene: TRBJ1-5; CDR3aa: CTRDIKRYNQPQHF; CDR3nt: TGTACCAGAGACATTAAGCGGTACAATCAGCCCCAGCATTTT
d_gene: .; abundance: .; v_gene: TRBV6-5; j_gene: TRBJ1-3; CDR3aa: CASSPRRGTGNTIYF; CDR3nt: TGTGCCAGCAGTCCACGTCGGGGGACTGGAAACACCATATATTTT
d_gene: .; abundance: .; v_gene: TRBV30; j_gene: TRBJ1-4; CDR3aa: CAWSVGFSGWVEKLFF; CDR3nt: TGTGCCTGGAGTGTAGGATTTTCAGGGTGGGTGGAAAAACTGTTTTTT
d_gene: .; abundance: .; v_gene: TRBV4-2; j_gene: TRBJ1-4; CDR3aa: CASSQVITGSPLNEKLFF; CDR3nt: TGTGCCAGCAGCCAAGTTATCACAGGGAGCCCCCTCAATGAAAAACTGTTTTTT
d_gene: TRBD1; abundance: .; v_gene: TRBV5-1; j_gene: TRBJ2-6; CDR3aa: CASSPKTGLGANVLTF; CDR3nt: TGCGCCAGCAGCCCCAAGACAGGGCTCGGGGCCAACGTCCTGACTTTC
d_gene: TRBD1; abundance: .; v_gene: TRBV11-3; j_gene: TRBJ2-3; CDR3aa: CASSSGTGVVADTQYF; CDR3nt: TGTGCCAGCAGCTCCGGGACAGGAGTTGTAGCAGATACGCAGTATTTT
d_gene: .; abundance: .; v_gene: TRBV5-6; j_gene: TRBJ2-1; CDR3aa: CASSQGGMGEQFF; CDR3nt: TGTGCCAGCAGCCAGGGGGGCATGGGTGAGCAGTTCTTC
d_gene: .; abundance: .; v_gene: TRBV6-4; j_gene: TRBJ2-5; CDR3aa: CASSESGGQETQYF; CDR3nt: TGTGCCAGCAGTGAGTCAGGGGGGCAAGAGACCCAGTACTTC
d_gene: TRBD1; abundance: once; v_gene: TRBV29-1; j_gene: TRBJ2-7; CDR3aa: CSVEEGQGLSTYEQYF; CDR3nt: TGCAGCGTTGAGGAGGGACAGGGTTTATCTACCTACGAGCAGTACTTC
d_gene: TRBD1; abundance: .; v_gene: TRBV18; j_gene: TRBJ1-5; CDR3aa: CASSQEGAGNQPQHF; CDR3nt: TGTGCCAGCTCACAAGAGGGGGCCGGCAATCAGCCCCAGCATTTT
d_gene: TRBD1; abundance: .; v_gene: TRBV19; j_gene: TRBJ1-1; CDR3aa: CATDRGGNTEAFF; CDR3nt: TGTGCCACGGACAGGGGAGGTAACACTGAAGCTTTCTTT
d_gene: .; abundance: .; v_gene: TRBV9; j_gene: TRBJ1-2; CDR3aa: CASSTQQGSGNYGYTF; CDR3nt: TGTGCCAGCAGCACCCAACAGGGATCGGGCAACTATGGCTACACCTTC
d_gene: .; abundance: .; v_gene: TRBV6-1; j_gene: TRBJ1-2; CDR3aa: CASSGGMAGLSYGYTF; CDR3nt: TGTGCCAGCAGTGGGGGCATGGCCGGGCTAAGCTATGGCTACACCTTC
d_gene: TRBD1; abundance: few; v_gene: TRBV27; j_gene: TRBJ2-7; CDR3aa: CASSLYAGGGEQYF; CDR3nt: TGTGCCAGCAGTTTATACGCAGGGGGCGGCGAGCAGTACTTC
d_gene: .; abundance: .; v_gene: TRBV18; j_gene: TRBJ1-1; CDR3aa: CASSSRGEATEAFF; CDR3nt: TGTGCCAGCTCATCCCGAGGGGAGGCGACTGAAGCTTTCTTT
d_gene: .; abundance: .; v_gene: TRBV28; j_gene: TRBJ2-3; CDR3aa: CASSSQEIGQFPNTDTQYF; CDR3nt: TGTGCCAGCAGTTCCCAAGAAATCGGACAGTTCCCCAACACAGATACGCAGTATTTT
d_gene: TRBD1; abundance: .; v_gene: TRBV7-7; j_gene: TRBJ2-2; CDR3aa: CASSRDRDKAGELFF; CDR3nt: TGTGCTAGCAGCCGGGACAGGGACAAGGCCGGGGAGCTGTTTTTT
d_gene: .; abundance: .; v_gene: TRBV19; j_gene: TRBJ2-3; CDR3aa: CASRGEADTQYF; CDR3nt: TGTGCCAGTAGAGGGGAGGCAGATACGCAGTATTTT
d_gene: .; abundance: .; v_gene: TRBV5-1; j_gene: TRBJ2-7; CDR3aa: CASTDSYEQYF; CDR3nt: TGCGCCAGCACCGACAGCTACGAGCAGTACTTC
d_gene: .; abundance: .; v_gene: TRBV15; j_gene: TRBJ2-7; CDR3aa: CATSPPLGLDEQYF; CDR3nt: TGTGCCACCAGCCCACCCCTGGGGCTCGACGAGCAGTACTTC
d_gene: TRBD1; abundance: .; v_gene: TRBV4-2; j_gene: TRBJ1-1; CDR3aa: CASSKEGQAEAFF; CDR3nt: TGTGCCAGCAGCAAGGAGGGACAGGCTGAAGCTTTCTTT
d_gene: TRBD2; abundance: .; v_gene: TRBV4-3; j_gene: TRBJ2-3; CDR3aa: CASSLSAGGPDTQYF; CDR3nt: TGCGCCAGCAGCCTTTCTGCGGGGGGGCCGGATACGCAGTATTTT
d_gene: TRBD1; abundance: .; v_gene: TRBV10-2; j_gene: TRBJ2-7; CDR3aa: CASSDGGTGAYEQYF; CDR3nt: TGCGCCAGCAGTGATGGGGGAACAGGGGCCTACGAGCAGTACTTC
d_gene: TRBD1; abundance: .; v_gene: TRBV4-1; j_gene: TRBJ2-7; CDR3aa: CASSQGRQGNEQYF; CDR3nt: TGCGCCAGCAGCCAAGGCCGACAGGGGAACGAGCAGTACTTC
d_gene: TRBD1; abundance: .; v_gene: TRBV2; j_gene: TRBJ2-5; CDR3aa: CASSPGTGGIGTQYF; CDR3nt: TGTGCCAGCAGTCCCGGGACAGGGGGCATCGGGACCCAGTACTTC
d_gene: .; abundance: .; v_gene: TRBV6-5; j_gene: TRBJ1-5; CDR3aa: CASSYRWAQPQHF; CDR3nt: TGTGCCAGCAGTTATAGGTGGGCTCAGCCCCAGCATTTT
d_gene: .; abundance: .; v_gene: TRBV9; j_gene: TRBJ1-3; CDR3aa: CASSVSTGISGNTIYF; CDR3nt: TGTGCCAGCAGCGTCTCCACAGGAATCTCTGGAAACACCATATATTTT
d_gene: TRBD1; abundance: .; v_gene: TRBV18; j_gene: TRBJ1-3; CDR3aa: CASSMGQGNSGNTIYF; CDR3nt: TGTGCCAGCTCTATGGGACAGGGAAACTCTGGAAACACCATATATTTT
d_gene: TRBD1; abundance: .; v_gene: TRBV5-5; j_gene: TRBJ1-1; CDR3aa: CASSRKPGGLEAFF; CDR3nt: TGTGCCAGCAGCCGGAAACCAGGGGGCTTAGAAGCTTTCTTT
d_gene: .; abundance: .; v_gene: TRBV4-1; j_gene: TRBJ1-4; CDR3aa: CASSQARGNEKLFF; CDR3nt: TGCGCCAGCAGCCAAGCAAGGGGGAACGAAAAACTGTTTTTT
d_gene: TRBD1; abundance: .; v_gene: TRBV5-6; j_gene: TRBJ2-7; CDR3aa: CASSLGQGAYEQYF; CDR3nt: TGTGCCAGCAGCCTTGGACAGGGGGCTTACGAGCAGTACTTC
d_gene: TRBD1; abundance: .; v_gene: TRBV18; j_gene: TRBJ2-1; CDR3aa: CASSPKSGTGKVNEQFF; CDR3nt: TGTGCCAGCTCACCAAAAAGTGGGACAGGGAAAGTGAATGAGCAGTTCTTC
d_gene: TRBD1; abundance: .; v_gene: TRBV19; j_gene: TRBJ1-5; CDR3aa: CASKPVGQGDGQPQHF; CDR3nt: TGTGCCAGTAAACCGGTAGGACAGGGAGACGGTCAGCCCCAGCATTTT
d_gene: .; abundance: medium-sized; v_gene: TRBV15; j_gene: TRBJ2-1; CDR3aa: CATSRVGASYNEQFF; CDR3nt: TGTGCCACCAGCAGAGTAGGGGCGTCCTACAATGAGCAGTTCTTC